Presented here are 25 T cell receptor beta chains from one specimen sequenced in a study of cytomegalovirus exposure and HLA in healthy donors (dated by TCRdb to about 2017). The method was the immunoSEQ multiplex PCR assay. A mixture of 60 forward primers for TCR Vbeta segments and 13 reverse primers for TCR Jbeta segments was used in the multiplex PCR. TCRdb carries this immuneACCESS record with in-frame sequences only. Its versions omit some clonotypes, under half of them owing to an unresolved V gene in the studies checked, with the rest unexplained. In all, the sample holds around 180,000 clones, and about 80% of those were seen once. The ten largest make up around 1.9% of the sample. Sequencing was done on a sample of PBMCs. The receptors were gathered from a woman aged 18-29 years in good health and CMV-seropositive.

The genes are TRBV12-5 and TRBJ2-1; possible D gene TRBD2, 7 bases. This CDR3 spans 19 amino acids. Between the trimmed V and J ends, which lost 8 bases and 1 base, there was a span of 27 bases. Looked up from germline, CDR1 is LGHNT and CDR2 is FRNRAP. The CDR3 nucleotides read TGTGCTAGTTCTCCGATCCTAGCGGTGGGGGGGGCATCCTACAATGAGCAGTTCTTC. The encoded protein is CASSPILAVGGASYNEQFF. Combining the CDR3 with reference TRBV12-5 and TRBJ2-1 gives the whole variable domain DARVTQTPRHKVTEMGQEVTMRCQPILGHNTVFWYRQTMMQGLELLAYFRNRAPLDDSGMPKDRFSAEMPDATLATLKIQPSEPRDSAVYFCASSPILAVGGASYNEQFFGPGTRLTVL.

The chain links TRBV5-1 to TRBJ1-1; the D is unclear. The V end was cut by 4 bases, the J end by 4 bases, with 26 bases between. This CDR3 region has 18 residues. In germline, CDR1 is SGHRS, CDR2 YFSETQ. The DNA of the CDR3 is TGCGCCAGCAGCCCCGGCCGCTCTCTAGGTACCTGGTTCACTGAAGCTTTCTTT. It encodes CASSPGRSLGTWFTEAFF.

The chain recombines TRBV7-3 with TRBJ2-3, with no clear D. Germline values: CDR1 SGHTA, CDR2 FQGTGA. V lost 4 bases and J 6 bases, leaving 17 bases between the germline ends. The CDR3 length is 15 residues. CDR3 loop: CASSSAAELWDTQYF. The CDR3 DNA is TGTGCCAGCAGCTCCGCGGCAGAGCTTTGGGATACGCAGTATTTT.

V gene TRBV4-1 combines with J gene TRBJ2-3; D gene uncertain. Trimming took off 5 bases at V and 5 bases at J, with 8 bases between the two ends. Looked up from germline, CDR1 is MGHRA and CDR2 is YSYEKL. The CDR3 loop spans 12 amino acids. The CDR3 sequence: CASSSPGDTQYF. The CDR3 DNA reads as TGCGCCAGCAGCTCCCCGGGAGATACGCAGTATTTT.

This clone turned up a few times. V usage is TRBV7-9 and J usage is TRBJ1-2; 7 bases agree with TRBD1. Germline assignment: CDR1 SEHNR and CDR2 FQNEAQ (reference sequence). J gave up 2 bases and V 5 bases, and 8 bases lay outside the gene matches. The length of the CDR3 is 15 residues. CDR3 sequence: CASSLTGAINYGYTF. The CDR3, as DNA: TGTGCCAGCAGCCTAACAGGGGCTATCAACTATGGCTACACCTTC.

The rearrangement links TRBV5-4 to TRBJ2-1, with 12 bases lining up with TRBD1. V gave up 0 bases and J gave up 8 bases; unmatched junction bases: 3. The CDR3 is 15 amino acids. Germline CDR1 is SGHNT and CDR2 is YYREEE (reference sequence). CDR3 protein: CASSLAGTGGHEQFF. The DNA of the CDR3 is TGTGCCAGCAGCTTGGCCGGGACAGGGGGCCATGAGCAGTTCTTC.

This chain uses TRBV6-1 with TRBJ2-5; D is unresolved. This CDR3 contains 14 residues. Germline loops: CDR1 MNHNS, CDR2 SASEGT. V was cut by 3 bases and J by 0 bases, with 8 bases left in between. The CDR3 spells CASSDWPYQETQYF. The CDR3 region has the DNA TGTGCCAGCAGTGATTGGCCGTACCAAGAGACCCAGTACTTC.

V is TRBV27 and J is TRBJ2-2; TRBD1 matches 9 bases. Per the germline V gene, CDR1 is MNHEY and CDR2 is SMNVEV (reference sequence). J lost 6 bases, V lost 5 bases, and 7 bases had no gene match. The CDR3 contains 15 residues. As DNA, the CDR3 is TGTGCCAGCAGTCAAGACAGGGGGGGCCCCGGGGAGCTGTTTTTT. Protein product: CASSQDRGGPGELFF.

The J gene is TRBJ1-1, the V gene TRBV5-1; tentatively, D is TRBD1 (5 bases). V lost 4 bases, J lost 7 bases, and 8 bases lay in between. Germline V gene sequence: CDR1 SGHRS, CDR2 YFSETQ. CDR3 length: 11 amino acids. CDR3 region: CASSQDSEAFF. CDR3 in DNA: TGCGCCAGCAGCCAAGACAGTGAAGCTTTCTTT.

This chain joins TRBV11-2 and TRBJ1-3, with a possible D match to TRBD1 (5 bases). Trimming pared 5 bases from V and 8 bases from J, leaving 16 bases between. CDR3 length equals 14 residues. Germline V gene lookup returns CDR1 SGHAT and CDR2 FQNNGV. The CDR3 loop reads CASSPGTLPDTIYF. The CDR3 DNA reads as TGTGCCAGCAGCCCAGGGACTCTCCCAGACACCATATATTTT.

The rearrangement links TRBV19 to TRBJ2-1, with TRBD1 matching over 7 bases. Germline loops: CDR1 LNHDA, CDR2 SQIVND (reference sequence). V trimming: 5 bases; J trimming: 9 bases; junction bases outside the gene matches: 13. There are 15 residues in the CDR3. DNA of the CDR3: TGTGCCAGTAGTGTGAGGGGGCAGGGAGCCTTTGAGCAGTTCTTC. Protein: CASSVRGQGAFEQFF.

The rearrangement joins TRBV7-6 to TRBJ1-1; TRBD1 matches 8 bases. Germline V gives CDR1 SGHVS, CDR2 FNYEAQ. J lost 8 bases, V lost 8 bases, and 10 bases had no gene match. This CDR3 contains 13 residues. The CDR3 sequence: CASSRTGRREAFF. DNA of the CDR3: TGTGCCAGCTCGCGGACAGGGAGGCGGGAAGCTTTCTTT. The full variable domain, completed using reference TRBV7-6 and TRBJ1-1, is GAGVSQSPRYKVTKRGQDVALRCDPISGHVSLYWYRQALGQGPEFLTYFNYEAQQDKSGLPNDRFSAERPEGSISTLTIQRTEQRDSAMYRCASSRTGRREAFFGQGTRLTVV.

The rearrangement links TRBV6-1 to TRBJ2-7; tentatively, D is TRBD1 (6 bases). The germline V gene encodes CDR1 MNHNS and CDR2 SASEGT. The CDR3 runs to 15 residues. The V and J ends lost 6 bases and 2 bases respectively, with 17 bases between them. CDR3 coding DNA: TGTGCCAGCAGCGAGCCCGGGACATCTCCCTACGAGCAGTACTTC. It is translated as CASSEPGTSPYEQYF.

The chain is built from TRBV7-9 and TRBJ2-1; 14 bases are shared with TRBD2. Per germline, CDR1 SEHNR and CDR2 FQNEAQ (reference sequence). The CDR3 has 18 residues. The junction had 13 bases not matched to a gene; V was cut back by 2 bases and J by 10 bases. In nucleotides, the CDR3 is TGTGCCAGCAGCTTACCCGCCCGACTAGCGGGGGGGGTGTGGGAGCAGTTCTTC. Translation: CASSLPARLAGGVWEQFF.

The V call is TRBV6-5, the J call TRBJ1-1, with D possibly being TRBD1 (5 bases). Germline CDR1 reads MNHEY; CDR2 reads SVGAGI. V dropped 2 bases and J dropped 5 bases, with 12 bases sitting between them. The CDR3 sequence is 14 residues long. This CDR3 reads CASSYRGRGTEAFF. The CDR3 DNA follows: TGTGCCAGCAGTTACCGGGGGAGGGGAACTGAAGCTTTCTTT.

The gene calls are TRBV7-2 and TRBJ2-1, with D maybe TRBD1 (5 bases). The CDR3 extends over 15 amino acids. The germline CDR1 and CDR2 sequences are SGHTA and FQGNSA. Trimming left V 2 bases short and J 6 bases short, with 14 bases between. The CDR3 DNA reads TGTGCCAGCAGCTTAATGTCAGGGATGGGCAATGAGCAGTTCTTC. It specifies CASSLMSGMGNEQFF.

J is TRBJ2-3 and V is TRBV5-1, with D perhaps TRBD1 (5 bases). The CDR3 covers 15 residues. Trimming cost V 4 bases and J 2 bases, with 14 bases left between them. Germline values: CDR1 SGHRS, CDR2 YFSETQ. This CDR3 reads CASSDTGDHTDTQYF. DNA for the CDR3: TGCGCCAGCAGCGATACAGGAGACCACACAGATACGCAGTATTTT.

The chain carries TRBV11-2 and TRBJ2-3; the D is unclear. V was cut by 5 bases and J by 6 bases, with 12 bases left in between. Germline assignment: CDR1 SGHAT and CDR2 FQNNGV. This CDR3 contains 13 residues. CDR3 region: CASSPRLVDTQYF. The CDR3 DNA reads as TGTGCCAGCAGCCCCCGCCTAGTGGATACGCAGTATTTT.

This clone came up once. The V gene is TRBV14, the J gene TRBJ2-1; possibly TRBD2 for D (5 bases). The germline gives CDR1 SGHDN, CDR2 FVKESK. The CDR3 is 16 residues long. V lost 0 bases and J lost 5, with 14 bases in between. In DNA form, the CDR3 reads TGTGCCAGCAGCCAAGACAAGAGCGGAACTCACAATGAGCAGTTCTTC. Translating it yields CASSQDKSGTHNEQFF.

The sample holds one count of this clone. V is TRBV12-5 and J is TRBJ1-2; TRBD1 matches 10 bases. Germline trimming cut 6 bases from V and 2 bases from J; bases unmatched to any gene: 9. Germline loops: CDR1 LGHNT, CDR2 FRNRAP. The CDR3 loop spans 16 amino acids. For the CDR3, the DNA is TGTGCTAGTGGGCGACGGACAGGGGGGGGGAACTATGGCTACACCTTC. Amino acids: CASGRRTGGGNYGYTF.

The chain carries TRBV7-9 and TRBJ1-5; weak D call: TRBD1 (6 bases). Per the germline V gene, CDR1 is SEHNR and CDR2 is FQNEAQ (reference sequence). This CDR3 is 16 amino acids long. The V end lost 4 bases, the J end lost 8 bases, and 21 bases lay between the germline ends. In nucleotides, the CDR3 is TGTGCCAGCAGCTATACAGGAGAACAGGGTCGAGAGCCCCAGCATTTT. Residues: CASSYTGEQGREPQHF.

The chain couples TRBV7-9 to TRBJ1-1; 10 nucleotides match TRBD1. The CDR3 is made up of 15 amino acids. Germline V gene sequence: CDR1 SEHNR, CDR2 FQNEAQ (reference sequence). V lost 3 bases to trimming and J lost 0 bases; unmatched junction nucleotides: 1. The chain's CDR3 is CASSLTGGLNTEAFF. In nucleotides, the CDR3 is TGTGCCAGCAGCTTGACAGGGGGCTTGAACACTGAAGCTTTCTTT.

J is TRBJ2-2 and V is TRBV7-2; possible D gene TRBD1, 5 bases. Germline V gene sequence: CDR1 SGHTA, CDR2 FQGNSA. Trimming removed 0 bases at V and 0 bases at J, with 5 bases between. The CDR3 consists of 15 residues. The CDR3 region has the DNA TGTGCCAGCAGCTTAGCCAGGGCGAACACCGGGGAGCTGTTTTTT. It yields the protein CASSLARANTGELFF.

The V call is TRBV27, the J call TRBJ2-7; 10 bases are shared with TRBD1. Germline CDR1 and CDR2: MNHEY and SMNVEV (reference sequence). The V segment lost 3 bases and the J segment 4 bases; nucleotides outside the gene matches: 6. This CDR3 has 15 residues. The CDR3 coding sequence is TGTGCCAGCAGTTTTTCCGGGACAGGGGCTTACGAGCAGTACGTC. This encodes CASSFSGTGAYEQYV.

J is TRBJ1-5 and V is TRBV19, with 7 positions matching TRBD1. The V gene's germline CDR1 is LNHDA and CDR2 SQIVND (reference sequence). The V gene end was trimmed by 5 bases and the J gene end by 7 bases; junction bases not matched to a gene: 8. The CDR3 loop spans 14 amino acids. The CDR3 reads CASSSTGDNQPQHF. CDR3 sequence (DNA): TGTGCCAGTAGTTCAACAGGGGATAACCAGCCCCAGCATTTT.